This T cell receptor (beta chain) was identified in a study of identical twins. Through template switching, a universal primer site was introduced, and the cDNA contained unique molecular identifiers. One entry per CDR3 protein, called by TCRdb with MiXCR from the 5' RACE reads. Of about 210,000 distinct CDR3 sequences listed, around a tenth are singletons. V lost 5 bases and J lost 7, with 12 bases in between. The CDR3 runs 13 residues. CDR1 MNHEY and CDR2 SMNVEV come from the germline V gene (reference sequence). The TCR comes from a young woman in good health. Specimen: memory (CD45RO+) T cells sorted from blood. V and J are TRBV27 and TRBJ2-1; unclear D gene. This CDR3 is CASSARRWNEQFF. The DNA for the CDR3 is TGTGCCAGCAGTGCTCGACGATGGAATGAGCAGTTCTTC.